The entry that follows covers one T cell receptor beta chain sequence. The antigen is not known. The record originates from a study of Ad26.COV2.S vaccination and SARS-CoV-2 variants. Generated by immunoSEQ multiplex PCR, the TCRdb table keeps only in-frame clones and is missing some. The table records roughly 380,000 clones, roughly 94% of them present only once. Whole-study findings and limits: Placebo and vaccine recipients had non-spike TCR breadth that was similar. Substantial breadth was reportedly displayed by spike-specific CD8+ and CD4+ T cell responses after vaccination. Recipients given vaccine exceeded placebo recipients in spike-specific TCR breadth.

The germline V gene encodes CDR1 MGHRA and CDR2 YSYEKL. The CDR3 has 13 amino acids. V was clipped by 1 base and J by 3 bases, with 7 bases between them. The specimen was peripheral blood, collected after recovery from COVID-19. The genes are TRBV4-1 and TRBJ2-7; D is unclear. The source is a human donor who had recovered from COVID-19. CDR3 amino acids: CASSQVPGYEQYF. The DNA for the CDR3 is TGCGCCAGCAGCCAAGTTCCAGGCTACGAGCAGTACTTC.